This T cell receptor beta chain was recovered during a study of Tregs in tolerant kidney transplant recipients. Findings of the study overall: Validation in larger populations is needed because few patients were studied. Biological reproducibility was not directly addressed, but technical replication error appeared minimal.

In regard to this clone: Its target is unknown.

The method was immunoSEQ multiplex PCR; TCRdb's version includes in-frame clones alone and lacks a portion of them. The sample carries approximately 260,000 clones, around 81% recorded once. The CDR3 is 16 amino acids. V was pared by 5 bases and J by 3 bases, with 5 bases of the junction left unmatched. Germline lookup yields CDR1 LNHDA and CDR2 SQIVND (reference sequence). This rearrangement joins TRBV19 to TRBJ2-3, with 13 bases fitting TRBD2. The TCR sequence derives from a human donor in good health. The sequencing input was CD4+ T cells from blood. CDR3 DNA: TGTGCCAGTAGTCCGCGGACTAGCGGGGGTACAGATACGCAGTATTTT. Its protein is CASSPRTSGGTDTQYF.